These 23 T cell receptor beta chains share one sample of origin, sequenced in a study of TIL therapy for anti-PD-1-resistant metastatic lung cancer. The libraries were made with immunoSEQ v3. Measured with immunoSEQ multiplex PCR; TCRdb has only the in-frame clones, and not every one. The table lists about 45,000 clones, 79% of them singletons, with less than 15% in the top ten. Described time point: pre-treatment sample, taken before nivolumab and TIL therapy. The sample in question was blood, obtained at baseline. Source of these receptors: a man between 70 and 80 years old with non-small cell lung cancer.

The V gene is TRBV10-3, the J gene TRBJ1-1, with a possible D match to TRBD1 (5 bases). This CDR3 region has 12 residues. Germline V CDR1 and CDR2: ENHRY, SYGVKD. Trimming shortened V by 0 bases and J by 9 bases, and 8 bases separated the two germline ends. CDR3 nucleotide sequence: TGTGCCATCAGTGAGTCATGGGGGAAAGCTTTCTTT. This gives the protein CAISESWGKAFF.

This chain joins TRBV28 and TRBJ1-1, with D perhaps TRBD1 (6 bases). The CDR3 extends over 13 amino acids. Germline V CDR1 and CDR2: MDHEN, SYDVKM. V shed 5 bases and J shed 7 bases, with 14 bases lying between them. CDR3 loop: CASSVTGRVEAFF. The CDR3 region has the DNA TGTGCCAGCAGTGTTACAGGGAGGGTTGAAGCTTTCTTT.

The chain recombines TRBV19 with TRBJ2-3; 13 bases align to TRBD2. The CDR3 is made up of 14 amino acids. V shed 9 bases, J shed 5 bases, and the junction held 5 bases outside the gene matches. Germline V gene data show CDR1 as LNHDA and CDR2 as SQIVND (reference sequence). The CDR3 loop reads CARGLAGWGDTQYF. CDR3 nucleotide sequence: TGTGCCAGGGGACTAGCGGGATGGGGAGATACGCAGTATTTT.

CDR3 in amino acids: CASSFYVEKPYEQYF. CDR3 nucleotides: TGTGCCAGCAGTTTTTACGTGGAAAAACCCTACGAGCAGTACTTC. The chain links TRBV27 to TRBJ2-7; no definite D call. The germline CDR1 and CDR2 sequences are MNHEY and SMNVEV (reference sequence). The CDR3 totals 15 residues. With 3 bases removed from V and 2 bases from J, the gap between germline ends came to 14 bases.

The V and J genes are TRBV6-1 and TRBJ1-2; D possibly corresponds to TRBD1 (6 bases). V was clipped by 7 bases and J by 11 bases, with 23 bases between them. Germline CDR1 MNHNS, CDR2 SASEGT. The CDR3 runs to 14 residues. The chain's CDR3 is CASITGIGGPSYTF. The CDR3 DNA sequence: TGTGCCAGCATAACAGGGATAGGGGGACCAAGTTACACCTTC.

The chain couples TRBV5-6 to TRBJ1-2, with D possibly TRBD1 on 6 matching bases. V lost 0 bases, J lost 8 bases, and 8 bases lay in between. CDR3 size: 12 residues. Germline V gene lookup returns CDR1 SGHDT and CDR2 YYEEEE. The CDR3 here is CASSLDRDGYTF. Written as DNA, the CDR3 is TGTGCCAGCAGCTTGGACAGGGACGGCTACACCTTC.

This chain links TRBV7-9 with TRBJ2-7; no firm D call. In germline, CDR1 is SEHNR, CDR2 FQNEAQ (reference sequence). V was clipped by 1 base and J by 1 base, with 8 bases between them. The CDR3 is 14 residues long. CDR3 coding DNA: TGTGCCAGCAGCTTAGACATGGGTTCCTACGAGCAGTACTTC. Its translation is CASSLDMGSYEQYF.

The chain couples TRBV30 to TRBJ2-3; possible D gene TRBD2, 7 bases. The CDR3 has 13 residues. Germline-derived CDR1 and CDR2 are GTSNPN and SVGIG (reference sequence). V shed 3 bases and J shed 4 bases, with 11 bases lying between them. As DNA, the CDR3 is TGTGCCTGGAGAGGGGGGGAGGCAGATACGCAGTATTTT. This sequence encodes CAWRGGEADTQYF.

This clone was detected only once. The identical CDR3 is also encoded by other nucleotide sequences in the sample. V and J are TRBV6-1 and TRBJ2-7, with D possibly TRBD2 on 5 matching bases. Germline V lookup: CDR1 MNHNS, CDR2 SASEGT. CDR3 length: 13 residues. The V gene lost 6 bases and the J gene lost 3 bases, with 12 bases spanning the gap. The CDR3 spells CASRRDGVYEQYF. CDR3 nucleotides: TGTGCCAGCAGGCGTGACGGGGTCTACGAGCAGTACTTC.

The rearrangement links TRBV19 to TRBJ1-5, with 8 bases lining up with TRBD1. This CDR3 is 13 amino acids long. The germline gives CDR1 LNHDA, CDR2 SQIVND (reference sequence). The V segment lost 8 bases and the J segment 9 bases; nucleotides outside the gene matches: 9. CDR3 loop: CASRDRGAWPQHF. Written as DNA, the CDR3 is TGTGCCAGTCGCGACAGGGGCGCATGGCCCCAGCATTTT.

The chain couples TRBV7-3 to TRBJ2-3; 12 bases map to TRBD2. V gave up 6 bases and J gave up 4 bases; unmatched junction bases: 5. This CDR3 region has 15 residues. Per the germline V gene, CDR1 is SGHTA and CDR2 is FQGTGA. The CDR3 here is CASRLTSGSPDTQYF. In DNA form, the CDR3 reads TGTGCCAGCAGGCTGACTAGCGGGAGTCCAGATACGCAGTATTTT.

The sample holds a few counts of this clone. V usage is TRBV4-1 and J usage is TRBJ1-1; the D is unclear. This CDR3 contains 15 residues. Trimming removed 8 bases at V and 1 base at J, with 17 bases between. Germline CDR1 is MGHRA and CDR2 is YSYEKL. For the CDR3, the DNA is TGCGCCAGCCTCCCGTCCCAGTTTCAGAACACTGAAGCTTTCTTT. It is translated as CASLPSQFQNTEAFF.

V and J are TRBV5-1 and TRBJ2-1, with D perhaps matching TRBD1 (6 bases). The CDR3 spans 13 residues. V was clipped by 3 bases and J by 8 bases, with 12 bases between them. The V gene's germline CDR1 is SGHRS and CDR2 YFSETQ. The CDR3 bases are TGCGCCAGCAGCTGGGGACAAGGGGATGAGCAGTTCTTC. This encodes CASSWGQGDEQFF.

V gene TRBV6-1 combines with J gene TRBJ2-3; D possibly corresponds to TRBD1 (7 bases). V was pared by 4 bases and J by 4 bases, with 15 bases between. Germline V gene data show CDR1 as MNHNS and CDR2 as SASEGT. This CDR3 contains 15 residues. The DNA for the CDR3 is TGTGCCAGCAGTGGACAGGGAATAGCGGCAGATACGCAGTATTTT. Translated, it gives CASSGQGIAADTQYF.

This clone has just a few counts. This chain's CDR3 is CASSLDEAGVYGYTF. CDR3 sequence (DNA): TGTGCCAGCAGCTTAGACGAGGCAGGGGTCTATGGCTACACCTTC. The chain joins TRBV11-2 to TRBJ1-2, with TRBD1 as a possible D gene (6 bases). Trimming left V 0 bases short and J 4 bases short, with 12 bases between. This CDR3 spans 15 amino acids. CDR1 and CDR2 (germline): SGHAT, FQNNGV. The variable domain in full, with the rest retrieved from reference TRBV11-2 and TRBJ1-2, is EAGVAQSPRYKIIEKRQSVAFWCNPISGHATLYWYQQILGQGPKLLIQFQNNGVVDDSQLPKDRFSAERLKGVDSTLKIQPAKLEDSAVYLCASSLDEAGVYGYTFGSGTRLTVV.

The chain joins TRBV6-5 to TRBJ2-7; the D is unclear. The CDR3 has 13 residues. V was cut by 6 bases and J by 1 base, with 10 bases left in between. Germline lookup yields CDR1 MNHEY and CDR2 SVGAGI. The CDR3 spells CASSVSVSYEQYF. In DNA, the CDR3 is TGTGCCAGCAGCGTAAGCGTGTCCTACGAGCAGTACTTC.

This clone was seen once. The chain recombines TRBV5-6 with TRBJ2-7, with TRBD1 matching over 9 bases. V lost 4 bases, J lost 2 bases, and 16 bases stayed unmatched. CDR1 is SGHDT, CDR2 YYEEEE, per germline. The CDR3 runs to 18 residues. CDR3 in DNA: TGTGCCAGCAGCAATGGCTTACTTGCCGGGACAGGGCCCTACGAGCAGTACTTC. Translating it yields CASSNGLLAGTGPYEQYF. The whole variable domain, filled in from reference TRBV5-6 and TRBJ2-7, reads DAGVTQSPTHLIKTRGQQVTLRCSPKSGHDTVSWYQQALGQGPQFIFQYYEEEERQRGNFPDRFSGHQFPNYSSELNVNALLLGDSALYLCASSNGLLAGTGPYEQYFGPGTRLTVT.

The sample holds one count of this clone. The genes are TRBV5-1 and TRBJ2-5, with 9 bases identical to TRBD2. The CDR3 runs 14 residues. Germline assignment: CDR1 SGHRS and CDR2 YFSETQ. Germline trimming cut 2 bases from V and 5 bases from J; bases unmatched to any gene: 4. The CDR3 DNA sequence: TGCGCCAGCAGCTTTAGCGGGAGCCGGGAGACCCAGTACTTC. The encoded protein is CASSFSGSRETQYF. Together with reference TRBV5-1 and TRBJ2-5, the CDR3 gives the full variable domain: KAGVTQTPRYLIKTRGQQVTLSCSPISGHRSVSWYQQTPGQGLQFLFEYFSETQRNKGNFPGRFSGRQFSNSRSEMNVSTLELGDSALYLCASSFSGSRETQYFGPGTRLLVL.

The J gene is TRBJ2-7, the V gene TRBV15; D might be TRBD2 (6 bases). Looked up from germline, CDR1 is LNHNV and CDR2 is YYDKDF (reference sequence). V was shortened by 5 bases and J by 5 bases, with 28 bases between the two germline ends. The CDR3 is made up of 18 amino acids. CDR3 in DNA: TGTGCCACCAGCCTAGATACGGCCACTAGCTCCCGGAGGGACGAGCAGTACTTC. Protein sequence: CATSLDTATSSRRDEQYF. Together with reference TRBV15 and TRBJ2-7, the CDR3 gives the full variable domain: DAMVIQNPRYQVTQFGKPVTLSCSQTLNHNVMYWYQQKSSQAPKLLFHYYDKDFNNEADTPDNFQSRRPNTSFCFLDIRSPGLGDTAMYLCATSLDTATSSRRDEQYFGPGTRLTVT.

The V and J genes are TRBV9 and TRBJ2-7; D is undetermined. V was trimmed by 0 bases and J by 2 bases, leaving 9 bases between them. Germline loops: CDR1 SGDLS, CDR2 YYNGEE. This CDR3 has 14 residues. The CDR3 protein is CASSVEAQTYEQYF. CDR3 nucleotide sequence: TGTGCCAGCAGCGTAGAGGCCCAAACCTACGAGCAGTACTTC.

This clone showed up just a few times. The J gene is TRBJ1-5, the V gene TRBV2, with D perhaps matching TRBD1 (6 bases). The V gene lost 7 bases and the J gene lost 0 bases, with 16 bases spanning the gap. Germline lookup yields CDR1 SNHLY and CDR2 FYNNEI. There are 16 residues in the CDR3. CDR3 sequence reads: CASKSSTGNSNQPQHF. DNA for the CDR3: TGTGCCAGCAAGAGCTCCACAGGGAATAGCAATCAGCCCCAGCATTTT.

The chain has TRBV11-3 and TRBJ2-1, with D possibly matching TRBD2 (6 bases). From germline, CDR1 is SGHNT and CDR2 YENEEA. This CDR3 has 14 amino acids. V was trimmed by 1 base and J by 5 bases, leaving 9 bases between them. DNA for the CDR3: TGTGCCAGCAGCTTAGGAGGCGGGGACAATGAGCAGTTCTTC. Its translation: CASSLGGGDNEQFF.

This clone came up once. This chain links TRBV7-3 with TRBJ2-7, with D hard to call. V lost 1 base, J lost 5 bases, and 9 bases lay in between. CDR1 and CDR2 from the germline V gene are SGHTA and FQGTGA. CDR3 length: 13 amino acids. CDR3 sequence reads: CASSLKGGNEQYF. The DNA of the CDR3 is TGTGCCAGCAGCTTAAAAGGTGGTAACGAGCAGTACTTC.